The 23 T cell receptor beta chains below were found in one sample sequenced in a study of cytomegalovirus exposure and HLA in healthy donors. Sequenced by immunoSEQ multiplex PCR; TCRdb stores in-frame clones only, minus some. The sample shows around 110,000 clones, 88% of them seen only once. The sequencing input was PBMCs. These receptors all stem from a woman under 30 in good health and CMV-seropositive.

CDR3 sequence: CASSLLDRGGYGYTF. DNA for the CDR3: TGTGCCAGCAGTCTACTGGACAGGGGAGGATACGGCTACACCTTC. This sequence joins TRBV28 and TRBJ1-2, with 9 bases that match TRBD1. J gave up 8 bases and V 5 bases, and 12 bases lay outside the gene matches. Germline CDR1 and CDR2: MDHEN and SYDVKM. The CDR3 is made up of 15 amino acids.

V and J are TRBV6-1 and TRBJ2-7, with 10 bases aligning to TRBD2. J gave up 5 bases and V 4 bases, and 11 bases lay outside the gene matches. The CDR3 has 16 residues. Per germline, CDR1 MNHNS and CDR2 SASEGT. CDR3 in amino acids: CASSGILAGGSDEQYF. The DNA of the CDR3 is TGTGCCAGCAGTGGTATCTTAGCGGGGGGCAGCGACGAGCAGTACTTC.

CDR3 sequence: CASSSGSAGAGEQFF. In DNA form, the CDR3 reads TGTGCCAGTAGCTCGGGCTCGGCGGGGGCCGGTGAGCAGTTCTTC. V is TRBV19 and J is TRBJ2-1, with a weak D call TRBD2 (7 bases). The CDR3 extends over 15 amino acids. Germline V lookup: CDR1 LNHDA, CDR2 SQIVND (reference sequence). Trimming stripped 6 bases from V and 9 bases from J, with 21 bases between.

The V gene is TRBV29-1, the J gene TRBJ1-1, with TRBD1 identical over 9 bases. This CDR3 spans 17 amino acids. V gave up 7 bases and J gave up 0 bases; unmatched junction bases: 15. Germline V lookup: CDR1 SQVTM, CDR2 ANQGSEA. The CDR3 reads CSAGRRRDRAMNTEAFF. The CDR3 DNA reads as TGCAGCGCGGGAAGAAGGCGGGACAGGGCCATGAACACTGAAGCTTTCTTT.

This clone appeared once. This chain connects TRBV9 to TRBJ1-4; no clear D gene. The length of the CDR3 is 14 residues. V shed 0 bases and J shed 4 bases, with 7 bases lying between them. The germline gives CDR1 SGDLS, CDR2 YYNGEE. The CDR3 loop reads CASSVDQVNEKLFF. As DNA, the CDR3 is TGTGCCAGCAGCGTAGATCAGGTTAATGAAAAACTGTTTTTT.

This clone was seen more than once but under ten times. The V gene is TRBV7-2, the J gene TRBJ2-2; 7 positions match TRBD1. Germline V gene lookup returns CDR1 SGHTA and CDR2 FQGNSA. J lost 10 bases, V lost 1 base, and 3 bases had no gene match. The CDR3 is 13 residues long. This CDR3 reads CASSLDTGAELFF. The CDR3, as DNA: TGTGCCAGCAGCTTAGATACAGGGGCGGAGCTGTTTTTT.

The chain carries TRBV9 and TRBJ2-2, with D possibly matching TRBD1 (5 bases). This CDR3 region has 15 residues. Germline values: CDR1 SGDLS, CDR2 YYNGEE. The germline V and J ends were trimmed by 0 bases and 8 bases, with 14 bases remaining between them. Here the CDR3 DNA reads TGTGCCAGCAGCGTAGCCTCCAGGGCCACAGGGGAGCTGTTTTTT. Protein: CASSVASRATGELFF.

The V and J genes are TRBV28 and TRBJ2-1; TRBD2 might be the D (6 bases). V was cut by 8 bases and J by 3 bases, with 11 bases left in between. The CDR3 length is 13 residues. Germline V gene lookup returns CDR1 MDHEN and CDR2 SYDVKM. CDR3 residues: CASDGGNYNEQFF. The CDR3 DNA reads as TGTGCCAGCGACGGGGGAAACTACAATGAGCAGTTCTTC. Using reference TRBV28 and TRBJ2-1 for the parts outside the CDR3, the full variable domain is DVKVTQSSRYLVKRTGEKVFLECVQDMDHENMFWYRQDPGLGLRLIYFSYDVKMKEKGDIPEGYSVSREKKERFSLILESASTNQTSMYLCASDGGNYNEQFFGPGTRLTVL.

This clone showed up just once. The chain couples TRBV2 to TRBJ2-7, with a possible D match to TRBD1 (7 bases). This CDR3 comprises 13 residues. The ends were cut back, 3 bases at V and 6 bases at J, with 12 bases in the middle. Germline CDR1 SNHLY, CDR2 FYNNEI. This CDR3 is CASSDGGGSEQYF. For the CDR3, the DNA is TGTGCCAGCAGTGACGGAGGGGGCAGCGAGCAGTACTTC.

This chain uses TRBV14 with TRBJ1-1; TRBD1 matches 9 bases. This CDR3 has 16 residues. The germline V gene has CDR1 SGHDN and CDR2 FVKESK. V dropped 3 bases and J dropped 4; count of bases not matched to a gene: 9. Here the CDR3 reads CASSQKGQGWTTEAFF. The CDR3, as DNA: TGTGCCAGCAGCCAGAAAGGACAGGGGTGGACCACTGAAGCTTTCTTT.

The chain joins TRBV6-1 to TRBJ1-1; D is ambiguous. The CDR3 covers 12 residues. Per germline, CDR1 MNHNS and CDR2 SASEGT. V was trimmed by 6 bases and J by 1 base, leaving 6 bases between them. CDR3 DNA sequence: TGTGCCAGCAGGTGGGCGAACACTGAAGCTTTCTTT. Amino acid sequence: CASRWANTEAFF.

The chain has TRBV18 and TRBJ1-2; no definite D call. CDR3 length: 13 residues. Germline V gene data show CDR1 as KGHSH and CDR2 as LQKENI. V lost 6 bases to trimming and J lost 3 bases, with 11 bases between them. CDR3 in amino acids: CASSGERDYGYTF. CDR3 sequence (DNA): TGTGCCAGCTCCGGGGAAAGGGACTATGGCTACACCTTC.

The chain combines TRBV15 with TRBJ1-3, with unresolved D. From germline, CDR1 is LNHNV and CDR2 YYDKDF (reference sequence). The CDR3 totals 14 residues. V dropped 0 bases and J dropped 4 bases, with 7 bases sitting between them. CDR3 coding DNA: TGTGCCACCAGCAGAGATGCGAACGGAAACACCATATATTTT. Translated, it gives CATSRDANGNTIYF.

The CDR3 here is CASSPVPGQGARDYGYTF. The DNA of the CDR3 is TGCGCCAGCAGCCCCGTCCCGGGACAGGGGGCAAGGGACTATGGCTACACCTTC. The chain recombines TRBV5-1 with TRBJ1-2; 12 bases line up with TRBD1. There are 18 residues in the CDR3. V trimming: 4 bases; J trimming: 3 bases; junction bases outside the gene matches: 13. Looked up from germline, CDR1 is SGHRS and CDR2 is YFSETQ.

CDR3 nucleotides: TGCGCCAGCAGCTTTACCTACAATGAGCAGTTCTTC. Translating gives CASSFTYNEQFF. The chain has TRBV5-1 and TRBJ2-1; D is unresolved. Germline CDR1 SGHRS, CDR2 YFSETQ. V was pared by 2 bases and J by 2 bases, with 2 bases between. CDR3 length: 12 amino acids.

V and J are TRBV27 and TRBJ1-5; weak D call: TRBD1 (6 bases). The germline V gene has CDR1 MNHEY and CDR2 SMNVEV (reference sequence). V shed 5 bases and J shed 4 bases, with 12 bases lying between them. The CDR3 contains 14 residues. This CDR3 reads CASSATGFNQPQHF. The DNA for the CDR3 is TGTGCCAGCAGTGCCACAGGGTTTAATCAGCCCCAGCATTTT.

This clone was counted once. This sequence joins TRBV6-1 and TRBJ2-3; maybe TRBD1 (5 bases). Germline V gives CDR1 MNHNS, CDR2 SASEGT. V lost 8 bases and J 1 base, leaving 13 bases between the germline ends. The CDR3 sequence is 14 residues long. Here the CDR3 reads CASQTTGGTDTQYF. The DNA of the CDR3 is TGTGCCAGCCAGACCACAGGAGGCACAGATACGCAGTATTTT.

The rearrangement uses TRBV2 and TRBJ2-1; D is perhaps TRBD2 (5 bases). Germline loops: CDR1 SNHLY, CDR2 FYNNEI. The CDR3 consists of 15 residues. Trimming pared 4 bases from V and 7 bases from J, leaving 17 bases between. CDR3 loop: CASSAGRGEGNEQFF. CDR3 nucleotide sequence: TGTGCCAGCAGTGCGGGCAGAGGAGAGGGTAATGAGCAGTTCTTC. Full variable domain (rest looked up from reference TRBV2 and TRBJ2-1): EPEVTQTPSHQVTQMGQEVILRCVPISNHLYFYWYRQILGQKVEFLVSFYNNEISEKSEIFDDQFSVERPDGSNFTLKIRSTKLEDSAMYFCASSAGRGEGNEQFFGPGTRLTVL.

The chain has TRBV29-1 and TRBJ2-3, with TRBD2 identical over 10 bases. The germline gives CDR1 SQVTM, CDR2 ANQGSEA. This CDR3 region has 12 residues. With 1 base clipped from V and 8 bases from J, the junction kept 0 bases outside the gene matches. The CDR3 here is CSVEGLAGTQYF. Written as DNA, the CDR3 is TGCAGCGTTGAAGGACTAGCGGGTACGCAGTATTTT.

This chain connects TRBV7-2 to TRBJ1-2; TRBD1 agrees at 9 bases. Germline trimming cut 7 bases from V and 8 bases from J; bases unmatched to any gene: 11. CDR1 SGHTA and CDR2 FQGNSA come from the germline V gene. The CDR3 loop spans 14 amino acids. The CDR3 sequence is CASNPGTGSYGYTF. The CDR3 DNA sequence: TGTGCCAGCAACCCGGGGACAGGGTCCTACGGCTACACCTTC.

The CDR3 loop is CASSLESAGGGGYTF. CDR3 nucleotide sequence: TGTGCCAGCAGCTTAGAGTCAGCGGGGGGCGGCGGCTACACCTTC. J is TRBJ1-2 and V is TRBV11-2, with D perhaps matching TRBD1 (6 bases). The V and J ends lost 0 bases and 8 bases respectively, with 16 bases between them. The CDR3 contains 15 residues. Germline assignment: CDR1 SGHAT and CDR2 FQNNGV.

The gene calls are TRBV7-2 and TRBJ2-3; unclear D gene. V was clipped by 5 bases and J by 5 bases, with 14 bases between them. In germline, CDR1 is SGHTA, CDR2 FQGNSA. The CDR3 totals 14 residues. In DNA form, the CDR3 reads TGTGCCAGCAGCACCCCGATGGCCGTAGATACGCAGTATTTT. Residues: CASSTPMAVDTQYF.

The chain carries TRBV2 and TRBJ1-5; D might be TRBD1 (5 bases). There are 13 residues in the CDR3. Looked up from germline, CDR1 is SNHLY and CDR2 is FYNNEI. The germline V and J ends were trimmed by 4 bases and 3 bases, with 7 bases remaining between them. The CDR3 loop is CASSVGANQPQHF. Written as DNA, the CDR3 is TGTGCCAGCAGTGTAGGGGCCAATCAGCCCCAGCATTTT. The variable domain in full, with the rest retrieved from reference TRBV2 and TRBJ1-5, is EPEVTQTPSHQVTQMGQEVILRCVPISNHLYFYWYRQILGQKVEFLVSFYNNEISEKSEIFDDQFSVERPDGSNFTLKIRSTKLEDSAMYFCASSVGANQPQHFGDGTRLSIL.